The entry below describes one T cell receptor (beta chain). Its antigen remains unidentified. Per germline, CDR1 SGDLS and CDR2 YYNGEE. CDR3 length: 14 amino acids. V gave up 3 bases and J gave up 4 bases, with 11 bases separating them. Researchers used 5'RACE with constant-segment primers to make TCR alpha and TCR beta cDNA libraries that carry sample barcodes and UMIs. TCRdb re-called the 5' RACE reads with MiXCR, one entry per CDR3 protein. The sample lists almost 550,000 distinct CDR3 sequences; about 20% were seen once. The record originates from a study of T-cell memory formation after mild COVID-19. Study findings and constraints: Clones shrinking from day 15 to 85 showed even CD4/CD8 mixes; later expanders tilted CD4+.

The V and J genes are TRBV9 and TRBJ1-5; D is perhaps TRBD1 (5 bases). The TCR was taken from an adult woman who had mild COVID-19 (a few samples of this study predate the infection). Cell type and time point are not known. The specimen was PBMCs or a T cell subset sorted from them (not recorded which). The CDR3 nucleotides are TGTGCCAGCAGCGGGTTGGGGGAAAATCAGCCCCAGCATTTT. Translating gives CASSGLGENQPQHF. The variable domain in full, with the rest retrieved from reference TRBV9 and TRBJ1-5, is DSGVTQTPKHLITATGQRVTLRCSPRSGDLSVYWYQQSLDQGLQFLIQYYNGEERAKGNILERFSAQQFPDLHSELNLSSLELGDSALYFCASSGLGENQPQHFGDGTRLSIL.